The next 4 T cell receptor beta chains were all read from a single sample in a study of blood T cell repertoires in COVID-19 (dated by TCRdb to the early 2020s). Preparation of the library involved the immunoSEQ multiplex PCR assay. TCRdb obtained this table from immuneACCESS and retained in-frame rearrangements with V and J assigned. These tables miss some clones; where compared with another copy, unresolved V genes account for less than half of the shortfall, and the remainder is unexplained. This sample gives more than 200,000 clones in total; around 87% of them show up just once. Around 7% of the sample rests with the top ten. Sequences were obtained from PBMCs or T cells enriched from blood (not recorded which). These receptors originate from a man between 25 and 39 years old in a cohort exposed to, infected with or recovered from COVID-19 (not recorded which).

This clone was counted between two and nine times. A junction end diverges from the germline sequence, so it may reflect a read error. The rearrangement links TRBV6-1 to TRBJ2-7, with 9 positions matching TRBD1. This CDR3 spans 11 amino acids. Looked up from germline, CDR1 is MNHNS and CDR2 is SASEGT. The CDR3 spells CASSDRDRAGF. DNA of the CDR3: TGTGCCAGCAGTGATAGGGACAGGGCAGGCTTC.

The gene calls are TRBV15 and TRBJ2-7; TRBD1 matches 9 bases. Per germline, CDR1 LNHNV and CDR2 YYDKDF (reference sequence). The CDR3 is 14 amino acids. V trimming: 11 bases; J trimming: 0 bases; junction bases outside the gene matches: 8. The CDR3, as DNA: TGTGCCGCGTCCCGGGACAGGGTCTCCTACGAGCAGTACTTC. This codes for CAASRDRVSYEQYF.

This clone was observed a few times. Sequence at one end of the junction differs from germline and may be a read error. The rearrangement links TRBV5-1 to TRBJ2-7; 9 nucleotides match TRBD1. The CDR3 totals 16 residues. From germline, CDR1 is SGHRS and CDR2 YFSETQ. The CDR3 coding sequence is TGCGCCAGCAGCTTGTGGGAGCCGGGACAGGGAGGTCGTGTTGACTTC. It encodes CASSLWEPGQGGRVDF. Variable domain in full (rest from reference TRBV5-1 and TRBJ2-7): KAGVTQTPRYLIKTRGQQVTLSCSPISGHRSVSWYQQTPGQGLQFLFEYFSETQRNKGNFPGRFSGRQFSNSRSEMNVSTLELGDSALYLCASSLWEPGQGGRVDFGPGTRLTVT.

As DNA, the CDR3 is TGTGCCAGCAGCCCGCGACACCGGCAGTACTTC. It specifies CASSPRHRQYF. The chain couples TRBV28 to TRBJ2-5, with D hard to call. The V gene lost 6 bases and the J gene lost 11 bases, with 13 bases spanning the gap. Germline V gene data show CDR1 as MDHEN and CDR2 as SYDVKM. The CDR3 consists of 11 residues. Full variable domain (missing parts from reference TRBV28 and TRBJ2-5): DVKVTQSSRYLVKRTGEKVFLECVQDMDHENMFWYRQDPGLGLRLIYFSYDVKMKEKGDIPEGYSVSREKKERFSLILESASTNQTSMYLCASSPRHRQYFGPGTRLLVL.